This TCR beta chain comes out of a study of control samples from healthy donors and cancer patients. Sequencing was performed with immunoSEQ multiplex PCR; in TCRdb, only in-frame clones are kept and a portion is missing. The sample lists about 29,000 clones; roughly 85% were seen once. This TCR was sampled from a female donor with melanoma. Source material: formalin-fixed, paraffin-embedded tissue.

CDR3 coding DNA: TGTGCCACCACACGGAGCAGGTTCTACGAGCAGTACTTC. It encodes CATTRSRFYEQYF. The V and J genes are TRBV24-1 and TRBJ2-7; D is ambiguous. The CDR3 consists of 13 residues. Trimming stripped 8 bases from V and 3 bases from J, with 13 bases between. CDR1 and CDR2 from the germline V gene are KGHDR and SFDVKD.